This TCR beta chain is drawn from a study of CXCR3-negative and CXCR3-positive naive CD8 T cells. The study made its TRB cDNA libraries by 5' RACE, adding UMI labels. TCRdb re-called the 5' RACE reads, yielding one record per CDR3 amino acid sequence without DNA. The table for this sample gives about 5,800 distinct CDR3 sequences. CD45RO-CCR7+CD27+CD95- marked naive CD8+ T cells. The CDR3 extends over 15 amino acids. Measured by frequency, this clonotype is medium-sized. The rearrangement uses TRBV12-3 or TRBV12-4 and TRBJ1-2. Sequencing was done on a sample of naive CXCR3- CD8+ T cells from blood. The subset denotes: CD45RO-CCR7+CD27+CD95- naive CD8+ T cells lacking CXCR3 (TNR3-). The source is a human donor in good health. Some clones in this sample may be carry-over from other donors' samples. The CDR3 protein is CASSPLGGGRYGYTF.